This T cell receptor beta chain came from a study of shared clonotypes between healthy human individuals. Study-wide findings and caveats: Among non-shared clonotypes, generation probabilities were lower than among those shared by all four donors.

CD4+ cells yielded CD45RA+ naive and CD45RA-negative memory subsets. It was 200 to 250 ng DNA, about 30,000 T cell genomes, that sorted-subset replicate PCRs used. The repertoire was sequenced with immunoSEQ multiplex PCR; TCRdb's copy has only in-frame clones and lacks some. This table holds millions of clones, about 95% found once. For this clone: Its antigen is not identified.

Specimen: naive CD4+ T cells sorted from blood. The subset denotes: CD45RA+ positively selected. The receptor was derived from a man between 18 and 29 years old in good health.

The CDR3, as DNA: TGCGCCAGCGGCGGACAGGCCTACTACGAGCAGTACTTC. Protein product: CASGGQAYYEQYF. This rearrangement joins TRBV10-2 to TRBJ2-7; 7 bases line up with TRBD1. Germline V CDR1 and CDR2: WSHSY, SAAADI. V was clipped by 8 bases and J by 3 bases; unmatched bases: 7. The CDR3 runs to 13 residues.